This T cell receptor (beta chain) was documented in a study of CD8 T cells in Susac syndrome (dated by TCRdb to about 2019). The study in broad terms: The study used repertoire sequencing to test whether antigen drove CD8+ T cell activation and differentiation in Susac syndrome.

Peripheral blood CD8+ and CD4+ T cells from healthy donors, Susac syndrome patients and multiple sclerosis patients were profiled using high-throughput TCR beta sequencing. Treatment-naive patients with stable or active relapsing-remitting disease fulfilling revised McDonald criteria were used as multiple sclerosis controls. Bulk CD8+ and CD4+ T cells were purified magnetically by negative isolation, whereas CD8+ TEMRA cells were enriched by FACS. Blood was drawn into EDTA tubes, processed within 24 hours, and PBMCs were isolated by density gradient centrifugation. PBMCs intended for TCR sequencing were frozen in liquid nitrogen and were later thawed in a 37 degrees C water bath. The sorted or isolated CD4+, CD8+ and CD8+ TEMRA cells reached a purity of at least 90%. CDR1 and CDR2 (SGHVS, FQNEAQ) derive from the germline V gene. Relative to germline, V is missing 6 bases and J is missing 0 bases, with 7 bases of the junction outside any gene match. The cysteine opens and the phenylalanine closes a CDR3 of 16 amino acids. Only CDR3 DNA remains: 48 bases, in frame from the first base.

On the study overall, not on this receptor specifically: The study acknowledged that relatively few individuals were included in the TCR sequencing and HLA analysis.

On this clonotype itself: What antigen it recognizes has not been identified. No much larger clonotype is one base removed from it; base qualities were not supplied.

RNA was extracted using the RNeasy kit, and roughly 0.45 to 1 microgram was reverse transcribed with random hexamers. TCR beta CDR3 regions were amplified with the immunoSEQ multiplex PCR assay covering 54 Vbeta and 13 Jbeta segments. Bias from PCR amplification was corrected by using a synthetic template baseline for primer optimization and for computational correction. As for the original processing: Reads were assigned to V, D and J genes according to IMGT and analyzed in immunoSEQ Analyzer, with only productive sequences retained. Clonality was computed as one minus Shannon entropy normalized by log2 of the number of productive unique sequences. For each patient and control, public and private clones were evaluated within the 100 most prevalent clones. Susac-specific clones were defined as absent from healthy and MS cohorts, 850 to 1,300 published viral clones and other ImmuneACCESS disease sequences. TCRdb ran its own pipeline on the public reads, namely fastp trimming at Q25 and MiXCR clone calling, and kept in-frame beta chains. Rows matching on CDR3 protein sequence are summarized as one entry with the most common DNA and genes. The authors' filters were not applied to this entry. In this sample the table shows 190,000 or so distinct CDR3 sequences, about 95% of which occur a single time. The top ten hold approximately 0.08% of the sample.

The chain employs TRBV7-8 and TRBJ2-1, with 8 bases in between that match TRBD2. The sequence was obtained from a human donor with multiple sclerosis. Material: CD4+ T cells from PBMCs. The sequenced DNA is TGTGCCAGCAGACCTCAAAGCGGGAGCTCCTACAATGAGCAGTTCTTC. Its protein product is CASRPQSGSSYNEQFF.